These 22 T cell receptor beta chains were sequenced from one sample in a study of cytomegalovirus exposure and HLA in healthy donors. It was with 60 Vbeta and 13 Jbeta primers that the PCR ran. The repertoire was sequenced with immunoSEQ multiplex PCR; TCRdb's copy has only in-frame clones and lacks some. The specimen's table records about 70,000 clones. Material: PBMCs. Every receptor here comes from a female donor in good health and CMV-seropositive.

CDR3 nucleotides: TGTGCCAGCTCACCACTTTCCTTGGGACAGGGGTCCTACAATGAGCAGTTCTTC. It translates to CASSPLSLGQGSYNEQFF. The genes are TRBV18 and TRBJ2-1; 10 positions match TRBD1. This CDR3 comprises 18 residues. From germline, CDR1 is KGHSH and CDR2 LQKENI. With 1 base clipped from V and 1 base from J, the junction kept 7 bases outside the gene matches.

V gene TRBV30 combines with J gene TRBJ2-5, with D possibly TRBD1 on 6 matching bases. The CDR3 length is 12 residues. Trimming left V 5 bases short and J 5 bases short, with 12 bases between. Germline V gives CDR1 GTSNPN, CDR2 SVGIG (reference sequence). Written as DNA, the CDR3 is TGTGCCTGGTTACAGGGTTTTGAGACCCAGTACTTC. This sequence encodes CAWLQGFETQYF.

The chain couples TRBV30 to TRBJ2-4; D might be TRBD2 (5 bases). The CDR3 totals 17 residues. CDR1 and CDR2 (germline): GTSNPN, SVGIG (reference sequence). Trimming stripped 0 bases from V and 0 bases from J, with 15 bases between. CDR3 DNA sequence: TGTGCCTGGAGTGTAGGAACTCCGGGGATAGCCAAAAACATTCAGTACTTC. It encodes CAWSVGTPGIAKNIQYF.

This chain links TRBV5-1 with TRBJ1-1, with 8 bases matching TRBD1. This CDR3 contains 14 residues. Germline-derived CDR1 and CDR2 are SGHRS and YFSETQ. V was pared by 4 bases and J by 4 bases, with 6 bases of the junction left unmatched. The CDR3 sequence: CASSDQGASTEAFF. The CDR3 region has the DNA TGCGCCAGCAGCGACCAGGGGGCGAGCACTGAAGCTTTCTTT.

This chain links TRBV7-8 with TRBJ1-5, with 7 bases lining up with TRBD1. This CDR3 is built from 13 residues. The germline gives CDR1 SGHVS, CDR2 FQNEAQ. V was clipped by 5 bases and J by 6 bases; unmatched bases: 4. The CDR3: CASSVTGPQPQHF. The CDR3 bases are TGTGCCAGCAGCGTGACAGGGCCTCAGCCCCAGCATTTT.

The rearrangement joins TRBV7-6 to TRBJ2-3, with 10 bases identical to TRBD2. Germline V lookup: CDR1 SGHVS, CDR2 FNYEAQ. This CDR3 has 17 residues. The ends lost 1 base at V and 1 base at J; junction bases unmatched: 5. CDR3 DNA: TGTGCCAGCAGCTTAGGAGCAGCGGGGGGGGGCACAGATACGCAGTATTTT. Its protein product is CASSLGAAGGGTDTQYF.

The genes are TRBV28 and TRBJ1-1; TRBD1 matches at 9 bases. Germline CDR1 and CDR2: MDHEN and SYDVKM. With V trimmed by 9 bases and J by 3 bases, 5 bases remained unmatched. There are 13 residues in the CDR3. The DNA for the CDR3 is TGTGCCAGTTTTACAGGGGGCGACACTGAAGCTTTCTTT. This translates into CASFTGGDTEAFF.

The rearrangement links TRBV28 to TRBJ2-1; 7 bases match TRBD2. CDR3 length equals 14 residues. Germline loops: CDR1 MDHEN, CDR2 SYDVKM. V shed 6 bases and J 8 bases; nucleotides not matched to a gene: 10. The CDR3 nucleotides read TGTGCCAGCAGCGAGCGGGGCCCAGGTTATGAGCAGTTCTTC. Translated: CASSERGPGYEQFF.

This chain joins TRBV27 and TRBJ2-2, with D uncertain. This CDR3 has 14 residues. Trimming shortened V by 6 bases and J by 0 bases, and 8 bases separated the two germline ends. Germline CDR1 MNHEY, CDR2 SMNVEV (reference sequence). The CDR3: CASSLNSNTGELFF. CDR3 DNA sequence: TGTGCCAGCAGCCTTAACTCGAACACCGGGGAGCTGTTTTTT.

About this clone: At one boundary the junction diverges from the germline segment, which might be a read error. The chain has TRBV4-1 and TRBJ2-3, with 7 nucleotides matching TRBD2. Per the germline V gene, CDR1 is MGHRA and CDR2 is YSYEKL. The CDR3 extends over 17 amino acids. This chain's CDR3 is CASSQFGPSTSTDKQYF. In DNA form, the CDR3 reads TGCGCCAGCAGCCAATTCGGACCGTCGACTAGCACAGATAAGCAGTATTTT.

This sequence joins TRBV5-1 and TRBJ2-7; the match to TRBD2 covers 9 bases. Germline V CDR1 and CDR2: SGHRS, YFSETQ. This CDR3 has 15 residues. Unmatched junction bases numbered 6, after V lost 5 bases and J lost 0 bases. The CDR3 bases are TGCGCCAGCAGTCCTAGCGGGGTCCACTCCTACGAGCAGTACTTC. It encodes CASSPSGVHSYEQYF.

The gene calls are TRBV7-9 and TRBJ2-2; 8 nucleotides match TRBD2. Trimming at V came to 11 bases and at J to 5 bases, leaving 1 base not matched to a gene. The germline V gene encodes CDR1 SEHNR and CDR2 FQNEAQ (reference sequence). The CDR3 has 11 residues. CDR3 coding DNA: TGTGCCCGGGGGGGTACCGGGGAGCTGTTTTTT. Amino acids: CARGGTGELFF.

CDR3 amino acids: CARSLEWGGRETQYF. CDR3 coding DNA: TGTGCCAGAAGCTTGGAATGGGGGGGCAGGGAGACCCAGTACTTC. This chain joins TRBV5-3 and TRBJ2-5, with a possible D match to TRBD2 (7 bases). TRBV5-3 belongs to the ORF category, with a function that is uncertain. The CDR3 is made up of 15 amino acids. V was trimmed by 0 bases and J by 5 bases, leaving 14 bases between them.

Notes on this clone: The germline gene is not matched at one end of the junction; a read error may be the cause. The chain couples TRBV6-6 to TRBJ1-6; the match to TRBD1 covers 7 bases. CDR1 and CDR2 from the germline V gene are MNHNY and SVGAGI (reference sequence). The length of the CDR3 is 16 residues. In nucleotides, the CDR3 is TGTGCCAGCAGATACTTGGGACAGCCGTCAAATTCACCCCTCCACTTT. This translates into CASRYLGQPSNSPLHF.

The chain couples TRBV13 to TRBJ2-1; TRBD2 aligns across 7 bases. Losses at the gene ends were 5 bases for V and 3 bases for J; bases not matched to a gene: 10. The CDR3 covers 16 residues. Germline V CDR1 and CDR2: PRHDT, FYEKMQ (reference sequence). Written as DNA, the CDR3 is TGTGCCAGCAGCCCGCAAGCGGGAAATCGCTACAATGAGCAGTTCTTC. Its translation: CASSPQAGNRYNEQFF.

The chain joins TRBV19 to TRBJ2-3; no firm D call. The V gene lost 1 base and the J gene lost 2 bases, with 7 bases spanning the gap. CDR3 size: 14 residues. Per germline, CDR1 LNHDA and CDR2 SQIVND (reference sequence). CDR3 protein: CASSIALSTDTQYF. Written as DNA, the CDR3 is TGTGCCAGTAGTATAGCTTTATCCACAGATACGCAGTATTTT.

The genes are TRBV28 and TRBJ2-3; 8 bases are shared with TRBD2. CDR1 is MDHEN and CDR2 is SYDVKM in the germline V gene. V lost 4 bases, J lost 0 bases, and 6 bases stayed unmatched. This CDR3 comprises 16 residues. CDR3: CASSSPGGASTDTQYF. In DNA, the CDR3 is TGTGCCAGCAGTTCCCCCGGGGGGGCTAGCACAGATACGCAGTATTTT. The full variable domain, in which reference TRBV28 and TRBJ2-3 provide the parts outside the CDR3, is DVKVTQSSRYLVKRTGEKVFLECVQDMDHENMFWYRQDPGLGLRLIYFSYDVKMKEKGDIPEGYSVSREKKERFSLILESASTNQTSMYLCASSSPGGASTDTQYFGPGTRLTVL.

The CDR3 reads CAISDRGKNTEAFF. The CDR3 nucleotides are TGTGCCATCAGTGACAGGGGCAAGAACACTGAAGCTTTCTTT. The chain couples TRBV10-3 to TRBJ1-1, with D possibly TRBD1 on 6 matching bases. The CDR3 is 14 amino acids. CDR1 ENHRY and CDR2 SYGVKD come from the germline V gene. V lost 3 bases and J 1 base, leaving 9 bases between the germline ends.

The chain joins TRBV10-3 to TRBJ1-1; TRBD1 aligns across 7 bases. The CDR3 contains 14 residues. Germline CDR1 and CDR2: ENHRY and SYGVKD. Trimming removed 3 bases from V and 4 bases from J; junction bases left unmatched: 5. The CDR3, as DNA: TGTGCCATCAGTGAACAGGGGCCGGGCACTGAAGCTTTCTTT. Amino acid sequence: CAISEQGPGTEAFF.

The rearrangement uses TRBV27 and TRBJ1-5, with TRBD1 identical over 9 bases. V shed 0 bases and J 5 bases; nucleotides not matched to a gene: 8. The CDR3 is 17 residues long. The V gene's germline CDR1 is MNHEY and CDR2 SMNVEV (reference sequence). The CDR3 DNA reads TGTGCCAGCAGTTTATCGACCCCGGGACAGGGTTATCAGCCCCAGCATTTT. It is translated as CASSLSTPGQGYQPQHF.

This chain links TRBV2 with TRBJ2-2; 8 nucleotides line up with TRBD1. This CDR3 region has 15 residues. The J segment lost 7 bases and the V segment lost 7 bases, leaving 11 bases of the junction unmatched. Germline V gene data show CDR1 as SNHLY and CDR2 as FYNNEI. The CDR3 spells CASNQGAPWGGELFF. The CDR3 coding sequence is TGTGCCAGCAACCAGGGGGCACCGTGGGGCGGGGAGCTGTTTTTT.

The J gene is TRBJ2-7, the V gene TRBV7-2; D uncertain. The CDR3 has 13 residues. In germline, CDR1 is SGHTA, CDR2 FQGNSA. With 3 bases removed from V and 2 bases from J, the gap between germline ends came to 8 bases. The CDR3 reads CASSFGMAYEQYF. In nucleotides, the CDR3 is TGTGCCAGCAGCTTCGGTATGGCCTACGAGCAGTACTTC.